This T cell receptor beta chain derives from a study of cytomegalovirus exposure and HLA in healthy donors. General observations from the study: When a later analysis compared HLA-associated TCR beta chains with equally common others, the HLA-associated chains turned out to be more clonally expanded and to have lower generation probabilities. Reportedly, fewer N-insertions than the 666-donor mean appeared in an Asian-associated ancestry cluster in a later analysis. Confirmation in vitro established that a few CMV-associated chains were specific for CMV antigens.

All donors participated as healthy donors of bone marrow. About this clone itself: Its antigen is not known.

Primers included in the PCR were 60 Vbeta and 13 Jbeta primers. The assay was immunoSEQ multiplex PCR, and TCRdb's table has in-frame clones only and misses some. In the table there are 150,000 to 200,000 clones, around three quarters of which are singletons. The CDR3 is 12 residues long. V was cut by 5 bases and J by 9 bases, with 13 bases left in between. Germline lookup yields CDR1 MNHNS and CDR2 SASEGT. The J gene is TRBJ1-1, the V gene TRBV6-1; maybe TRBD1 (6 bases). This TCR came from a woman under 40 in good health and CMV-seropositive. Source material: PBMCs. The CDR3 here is CASSTTGTQAFF. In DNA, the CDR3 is TGTGCCAGCAGTACAACAGGGACCCAAGCTTTCTTT.